Each of the 9 T cell receptor beta chains below was sequenced from the same sample in a study of T cells in Graves' hyperthyroidism and ophthalmopathy. The CDR3 regions of TCR beta were amplified from RNA transcripts. When the TCR CDR3 underwent first-round RT-PCR, the HTBI primer set was used. A single record per CDR3 protein comes from TCRdb applying MiXCR to the multiplex PCR reads. The data hold under 350,000 distinct CDR3 sequences, with about 18% observed a single time. The specimen was blood. All receptors derive from a woman aged 60 to 75 with Graves' ophthalmopathy.

The sample holds many counts of this clonotype. The rearrangement joins TRBV5-6 to TRBJ1-1, with 7 bases fitting TRBD1. The trim removed 2 bases at V and 7 bases at J, leaving 5 bases unmatched. The germline V gene encodes CDR1 SGHDT and CDR2 YYEEEE. CDR3 length: 13 residues. The CDR3 protein is CASSFGTANEAFF. CDR3 in DNA: TGTGCCAGCAGCTTCGGGACAGCCAATGAAGCTTTCTTT.

This clonotype was observed a few times. The chain is built from TRBV7-2 and TRBJ1-3; the D is unclear. Trimming removed 2 bases at V and 0 bases at J, with 17 bases between. Looked up from germline, CDR1 is SGHTA and CDR2 is FQGNSA. The CDR3 loop spans 18 amino acids. In nucleotides, the CDR3 is TGTGCCAGCAGCTTATATTCATTTTGGCGGAGCTCTGGAAACACCATATATTTT. This sequence encodes CASSLYSFWRSSGNTIYF.

This clonotype was observed at least ten times. J is TRBJ1-2 and V is TRBV29-1; D gene ambiguous. The germline V and J ends were trimmed by 1 base and 6 bases, with 12 bases remaining between them. The V gene's germline CDR1 is SQVTM and CDR2 ANQGSEA. This CDR3 spans 13 amino acids. The CDR3 DNA follows: TGCAGCGTTGAAGCTCAGGTGAAAGATGGCTACACCTTC. Translated, it gives CSVEAQVKDGYTF.

This clonotype turned up a few times. CDR3 amino acids: CSAKTDRGLEKLFF. As DNA, the CDR3 is TGCAGTGCTAAAACGGACAGGGGGCTTGAAAAACTGTTTTTT. This rearrangement joins TRBV20-1 to TRBJ1-4; 11 positions match TRBD1. V lost 4 bases to trimming and J lost 7 bases; unmatched junction nucleotides: 5. Germline V CDR1 and CDR2: DFQATT, SNEGSKA (reference sequence). The CDR3 totals 14 residues.

At least ten counts were recorded for this clonotype. The chain uses TRBV28 and TRBJ2-7, with 10 bases fitting TRBD2. Trimming took 4 bases from V and 5 from J; bases not matched to a gene: 8. This CDR3 is 15 amino acids long. Germline CDR1 MDHEN, CDR2 SYDVKM. The CDR3 bases are TGTGCCAGCAGTTACCTTAAGCGGGAGGGCAACGAGCAGTACTTC. As protein: CASSYLKREGNEQYF.

This clonotype was seen ten or more times. This rearrangement joins TRBV12-3 or TRBV12-4 to TRBJ2-7; 8 bases align to TRBD2. The length of the CDR3 is 16 residues. Trimming at V came to 5 bases and at J to 0 bases, leaving 9 bases not matched to a gene. The CDR3 nucleotides read TGTGCCAGCAGTCACCCTAGCGGGCTGAGCTCCTACGAGCAGTACTTC. Residues: CASSHPSGLSSYEQYF.

This clonotype was detected ten times or more. The J gene is TRBJ2-3, the V gene TRBV5-1; TRBD2 matches at 12 bases. V lost 4 bases and J lost 5; bases outside the gene matches: 5. The CDR3 contains 15 residues. The germline gives CDR1 SGHRS, CDR2 YFSETQ. The CDR3 DNA reads TGCGCCAGCAGCATACGACTAGCGGGAGAAGATACGCAGTATTTT. Protein sequence: CASSIRLAGEDTQYF.

This clonotype showed up just a few times. The CDR3 loop reads CASSQRTGWGYTF. The CDR3 region has the DNA TGCGCCAGCAGTCAACGCACTGGCTGGGGCTACACCTTC. The chain carries TRBV5-1 and TRBJ1-2; D remains ambiguous. CDR1 is SGHRS and CDR2 is YFSETQ in the germline V gene. This CDR3 has 13 residues. Trimming pared 5 bases from V and 8 bases from J, leaving 16 bases between.

This clonotype was observed a handful of times. The rearrangement joins TRBV28 to TRBJ2-3; 8 nucleotides align to TRBD2. Germline V lookup: CDR1 MDHEN, CDR2 SYDVKM. There are 17 residues in the CDR3. Trimming cost V 5 bases and J 1 base; bases outside gene matches: 11. CDR3 sequence reads: CASSDGGTSTRTDTQYF. The CDR3 DNA reads TGTGCCAGCAGTGACGGCGGGACTAGTACCCGCACAGATACGCAGTATTTT.